This T cell receptor beta chain was recovered during a study of immune evolution from preneoplasia to lung adenocarcinoma. With 5 bases removed from V and 3 bases from J, the gap between germline ends came to 14 bases. Germline CDR1 reads SGHVS; CDR2 reads FNYEAQ. The CDR3 sequence is 15 residues long. The table came from immunoSEQ multiplex PCR; TCRdb's copy has only in-frame clones and leaves some out. The repertoire holds 2,500 to 3,500 clones, about 79% seen once, with approximately 2.1% in the top ten. H&E slides confirmed each diagnosis, reviewed by two pathologists independently. This TCR derives from a person aged 70 to 85 with lung adenocarcinoma. The V call is TRBV7-6, the J call TRBJ2-1, with D possibly TRBD1 on 6 matching bases. The sample comprised FFPE atypical adenomatous hyperplasia tissue from the lung. Stated subset: atypical adenomatous hyperplasia (AAH), lung preneoplasia. The CDR3 sequence is CASSSRDIGYNEQFF. CDR3 bases: TGTGCCAGCAGCAGCCGGGACATAGGCTACAATGAGCAGTTCTTC.